The 29 T cell receptor beta chains in this list originate from one sample, sequenced in a study of OX40 agonist ivuxolimab in advanced cancers. Libraries were made using the immunoSEQ multiplex PCR assay. TCRdb retrieved this table from immuneACCESS and kept in-frame rearrangements only. Not all clones are present; in checked studies, unresolved V genes account for under half, and no reason is known for the remainder. This sample gives tens of thousands of clones in total; around 86% of them show up just once. The top ten clonotypes cover approximately 0.37% of the sample. Sequencing used CD4+ or CD8+ T cells sorted from blood, obtained in a trial of the OX40 agonist ivuxolimab. Source of these receptors: an adult with an advanced solid tumor such as melanoma, head and neck, liver or kidney cancer.

This clone was observed once. The rearrangement links TRBV7-3 to TRBJ1-3; D gene ambiguous. CDR1 is SGHTA, CDR2 FQGTGA, per germline. Trimming pared 5 bases from V and 4 bases from J, leaving 9 bases between. This CDR3 contains 13 residues. The CDR3 is CASSTSGGNTIYF. Written as DNA, the CDR3 is TGTGCCAGCAGCACTTCAGGAGGAAACACCATATATTTT. The full variable domain, completed using reference TRBV7-3 and TRBJ1-3, is GAGVSQTPSNKVTEKGKYVELRCDPISGHTALYWYRQSLGQGPEFLIYFQGTGAADDSGLPNDRFFAVRPEGSVSTLKIQRTERGDSAVYLCASSTSGGNTIYFGEGSWLTVV.

This clone has a handful of counts. This chain's CDR3 is CASRRPGDDQPQHF. DNA for the CDR3: TGTGCCAGTAGGAGGCCTGGGGATGATCAGCCCCAGCATTTT. The chain couples TRBV19 to TRBJ1-5, with D hard to call. Germline loops: CDR1 LNHDA, CDR2 SQIVND (reference sequence). The CDR3 is 14 residues long. The V gene lost 6 bases and the J gene lost 5 bases, with 14 bases spanning the gap.

This chain links TRBV5-1 with TRBJ2-3; 10 bases agree with TRBD2. The germline gives CDR1 SGHRS, CDR2 YFSETQ. V lost 2 bases and J lost 3; bases outside the gene matches: 6. CDR3 size: 16 residues. As DNA, the CDR3 is TGCGCCAGCAGCTTCCAAGCGGGGGGGCAGACAGATACGCAGTATTTT. Translating it yields CASSFQAGGQTDTQYF. Full variable domain (outside the CDR3, taken from reference TRBV5-1 and TRBJ2-3): KAGVTQTPRYLIKTRGQQVTLSCSPISGHRSVSWYQQTPGQGLQFLFEYFSETQRNKGNFPGRFSGRQFSNSRSEMNVSTLELGDSALYLCASSFQAGGQTDTQYFGPGTRLTVL.

The chain has TRBV7-8 and TRBJ1-4, with 10 bases matching TRBD1. CDR3 length: 15 residues. Germline CDR1 reads SGHVS; CDR2 reads FQNEAQ. With 5 bases clipped from V and 2 bases from J, the junction kept 2 bases outside the gene matches. The CDR3 region is CASSGGQGTNEKLFF. CDR3 nucleotide sequence: TGTGCCAGCAGCGGGGGACAGGGGACTAATGAAAAACTGTTTTTT.

V and J are TRBV6-6 and TRBJ2-7; 8 nucleotides match TRBD2. In germline, CDR1 is MNHNY, CDR2 SVGAGI (reference sequence). The CDR3 is 13 residues long. V was pared by 10 bases and J by 2 bases, with 7 bases of the junction left unmatched. The CDR3 loop is CATGRGGPYEQYF. The CDR3 DNA is TGTGCCACGGGACGGGGGGGTCCCTACGAGCAGTACTTC.

The chain links TRBV19 to TRBJ2-6; tentatively, D is TRBD1 or TRBD2 (5 bases each). Germline CDR1 reads LNHDA; CDR2 reads SQIVND (reference sequence). The CDR3 is made up of 14 amino acids. The V gene lost 7 bases and the J gene lost 4 bases, with 11 bases spanning the gap. CDR3 sequence reads: CASIEGPGANVLTF. CDR3 coding DNA: TGTGCCAGTATCGAGGGACCGGGGGCCAACGTCCTGACTTTC.

DNA for the CDR3: TGTGCCAGCACTACAACAGGATTCCCTAGCACAGATACGCAGTATTTT. Its protein product is CASTTTGFPSTDTQYF. The chain carries TRBV19 and TRBJ2-3; weak D call: TRBD1 (5 bases). Trimming removed 9 bases at V and 0 bases at J, with 19 bases between. The CDR3 length is 16 residues. From germline, CDR1 is LNHDA and CDR2 SQIVND (reference sequence).

This clone showed up just once. The CDR3 sequence is CASSIDQWEPYEQYF. CDR3 sequence (DNA): TGTGCCAGTAGTATAGATCAATGGGAACCCTACGAGCAGTACTTC. The chain joins TRBV19 to TRBJ2-7, with D uncertain. Germline V gene data show CDR1 as LNHDA and CDR2 as SQIVND (reference sequence). CDR3 size: 15 residues. V lost 0 bases, J lost 2 bases, and 11 bases lay in between. The full variable domain, its missing parts supplied by reference TRBV19 and TRBJ2-7, is DGGITQSPKYLFRKEGQNVTLSCEQNLNHDAMYWYRQDPGQGLRLIYYSQIVNDFQKGDIAEGYSVSREKKESFPLTVTSAQKNPTAFYLCASSIDQWEPYEQYFGPGTRLTVT.

J is TRBJ1-5 and V is TRBV10-2; 7 bases match TRBD1. CDR3 length: 14 amino acids. V was pared by 3 bases and J by 5 bases, with 4 bases of the junction left unmatched. Germline V lookup: CDR1 WSHSY, CDR2 SAAADI. For the CDR3, the DNA is TGCGCCAGCAGTGAAGGGACAGCCTATCAGCCCCAGCATTTT. Translation gives CASSEGTAYQPQHF.

DNA of the CDR3: TGTGCCAGCAGCGCCGAGCGACCGGGGCCGTCTGGGGCCAACGTCCTGACTTTC. Its translation is CASSAERPGPSGANVLTF. The V call is TRBV9, the J call TRBJ2-6; D may correspond to TRBD1 or TRBD2 (5 bases each). The CDR3 covers 18 residues. V gave up 3 bases and J gave up 1 base, with 17 bases separating them. Per germline, CDR1 SGDLS and CDR2 YYNGEE.

V gene TRBV4-1 combines with J gene TRBJ1-6; D is ambiguous. Germline assignment: CDR1 MGHRA and CDR2 YSYEKL. Trimming stripped 5 bases from V and 0 bases from J, with 5 bases between. The CDR3 has 14 amino acids. The CDR3 DNA reads TGCGCCAGCAGCGAGAGCTCCTATAATTCACCCCTCCACTTT. This encodes CASSESSYNSPLHF.

The chain carries TRBV7-3 and TRBJ2-7; 8 nucleotides match TRBD2. V shed 3 bases and J 3 bases; nucleotides not matched to a gene: 7. This CDR3 has 15 residues. Looked up from germline, CDR1 is SGHTA and CDR2 is FQGTGA. The CDR3 sequence is CASSLSGGRHYEQYF. DNA of the CDR3: TGTGCCAGCAGCTTGAGCGGGGGACGTCACTACGAGCAGTACTTC. Full variable domain (remainder filled in from reference TRBV7-3 and TRBJ2-7): GAGVSQTPSNKVTEKGKYVELRCDPISGHTALYWYRQSLGQGPEFLIYFQGTGAADDSGLPNDRFFAVRPEGSVSTLKIQRTERGDSAVYLCASSLSGGRHYEQYFGPGTRLTVT.

V is TRBV23-1 and J is TRBJ2-1; D is tentatively TRBD1 or TRBD2 (5 bases each). TRBV23-1 is treated as an ORF (open reading frame) with a function not yet certain. V lost 2 bases and J lost 0, with 14 bases in between. This CDR3 comprises 17 residues. CDR3 amino acids: CASSQVLGPPSYNEQFF. The DNA for the CDR3 is TGCGCCAGCAGTCAAGTTTTGGGACCCCCCTCCTACAATGAGCAGTTCTTC.

V and J are TRBV5-1 and TRBJ1-1; TRBD1 agrees at 10 bases. With 3 bases clipped from V and 1 base from J, the junction kept 9 bases outside the gene matches. Germline V gives CDR1 SGHRS, CDR2 YFSETQ. This CDR3 has 17 residues. CDR3 coding DNA: TGCGCCAGCAGCTCACTCACCGGGACAGGGGAGAACACTGAAGCTTTCTTT. This gives the protein CASSSLTGTGENTEAFF.

The chain is built from TRBV15 and TRBJ2-6; 8 positions match TRBD1. Looked up from germline, CDR1 is LNHNV and CDR2 is YYDKDF (reference sequence). The CDR3 extends over 17 amino acids. The V segment lost 6 bases and the J segment 0 bases; nucleotides outside the gene matches: 7. As DNA, the CDR3 is TGTGCCACCAGAGACAGGGGAAAGGGCTCTGGGGCCAACGTCCTGACTTTC. It is translated as CATRDRGKGSGANVLTF.

The chain joins TRBV29-1 to TRBJ1-5; 9 bases are shared with TRBD1. The germline V gene has CDR1 SQVTM and CDR2 ANQGSEA. The junction had 8 bases not matched to a gene; V was cut back by 5 bases and J by 0 bases. The CDR3 has 16 residues. CDR3 in DNA: TGCAGCGTTCGACAGGGGGGCGCGGATAGCAATCAGCCCCAGCATTTT. It codes for CSVRQGGADSNQPQHF.

For the CDR3, the DNA is TGTGCCAGCTCCGAGGGACAGGGGGCGAACACTGAAGCTTTCTTT. This translates into CASSEGQGANTEAFF. The chain carries TRBV18 and TRBJ1-1; 12 bases are a match to TRBD1. The CDR3 contains 15 residues. From germline, CDR1 is KGHSH and CDR2 LQKENI. Trimming removed 6 bases from V and 1 base from J; junction bases left unmatched: 3.

The CDR3 loop is CASSDPPGQNYGYTF. CDR3 coding DNA: TGTGCCAGCAGCGATCCCCCGGGACAGAACTATGGCTACACCTTC. V and J are TRBV7-2 and TRBJ1-2; 7 bases map to TRBD1. CDR3 length: 15 residues. The germline gives CDR1 SGHTA, CDR2 FQGNSA. V shed 5 bases and J 2 bases; nucleotides not matched to a gene: 8.

The rearrangement joins TRBV7-2 to TRBJ2-1; D perhaps matches TRBD2 (6 bases). This CDR3 has 13 residues. The V gene lost 0 bases and the J gene lost 6 bases, with 6 bases spanning the gap. The germline CDR1 and CDR2 sequences are SGHTA and FQGNSA. This CDR3 reads CASSLAGGNEQFF. The DNA for the CDR3 is TGTGCCAGCAGCTTAGCGGGGGGCAATGAGCAGTTCTTC.

In this sample, this clone turned up once. The J gene is TRBJ1-2, the V gene TRBV2, with D perhaps TRBD1 (6 bases). Germline V gives CDR1 SNHLY, CDR2 FYNNEI. The CDR3 is 13 residues long. V shed 8 bases and J shed 4 bases, with 14 bases lying between them. The CDR3, as DNA: TGTGCCAGCGGCAGGGGCGTAAGCTATGGCTACACCTTC. Translating gives CASGRGVSYGYTF. Combining the CDR3 with reference TRBV2 and TRBJ1-2 gives the whole variable domain EPEVTQTPSHQVTQMGQEVILRCVPISNHLYFYWYRQILGQKVEFLVSFYNNEISEKSEIFDDQFSVERPDGSNFTLKIRSTKLEDSAMYFCASGRGVSYGYTFGSGTRLTVV.

V is TRBV6-5 and J is TRBJ1-2; 9 bases map to TRBD1. The V segment lost 7 bases and the J segment 8 bases; nucleotides outside the gene matches: 14. The germline CDR1 and CDR2 sequences are MNHEY and SVGAGI. The CDR3 consists of 15 residues. The CDR3 spells CASTKKPTGGLGYTF. The CDR3 DNA reads TGTGCCAGCACCAAAAAACCCACAGGGGGCCTCGGCTACACCTTC.

This rearrangement joins TRBV10-3 to TRBJ2-7; tentatively, D is TRBD1 (5 bases). CDR3 length: 12 amino acids. V dropped 6 bases and J dropped 3 bases, with 9 bases sitting between them. The V gene's germline CDR1 is ENHRY and CDR2 SYGVKD. The CDR3 DNA follows: TGTGCCATCAGCAGGGAAGGCTACGAGCAGTACTTC. Residues: CAISREGYEQYF.

This chain uses TRBV19 with TRBJ2-3, with D maybe TRBD1 (5 bases). CDR3 size: 12 residues. The germline V gene has CDR1 LNHDA and CDR2 SQIVND (reference sequence). The ends were cut back, 6 bases at V and 6 bases at J, with 10 bases in the middle. CDR3 residues: CASRGLGDTQYF. For the CDR3, the DNA is TGTGCCAGTAGGGGGCTCGGGGATACGCAGTATTTT.

This sequence joins TRBV11-3 and TRBJ2-3, with D perhaps TRBD2 (7 bases). This CDR3 comprises 14 residues. CDR1 and CDR2 from the germline V gene are SGHNT and YENEEA. Trimming removed 5 bases at V and 5 bases at J, with 14 bases between. CDR3 protein: CASSPRGAGDTQYF. The DNA of the CDR3 is TGTGCCAGCAGCCCCCGGGGGGCTGGAGATACGCAGTATTTT.

This sequence joins TRBV11-2 and TRBJ2-5, with 13 nucleotides matching TRBD2. The germline gives CDR1 SGHAT, CDR2 FQNNGV. The V and J ends lost 1 base and 4 bases, in that order; junction bases with no gene match: 9. The CDR3 totals 18 residues. For the CDR3, the DNA is TGTGCCAGCAGCTTAGGTCGACTAGCGGGGGGCCGGAGAGAGACCCAGTACTTC. Translation: CASSLGRLAGGRRETQYF.

This clone appeared a few times. V usage is TRBV7-9 and J usage is TRBJ1-6; unclear D gene. V dropped 5 bases and J dropped 9 bases, with 14 bases sitting between them. CDR3 size: 14 residues. Germline V gives CDR1 SEHNR, CDR2 FQNEAQ (reference sequence). CDR3 protein: CASSPRVSTSPLHF. CDR3 DNA sequence: TGTGCCAGCAGCCCACGGGTCTCAACTTCACCCCTCCACTTT.

The chain joins TRBV15 to TRBJ2-7, with 9 positions matching TRBD1. V trimming: 4 bases; J trimming: 5 bases; junction bases outside the gene matches: 6. This CDR3 is built from 14 residues. Looked up from germline, CDR1 is LNHNV and CDR2 is YYDKDF (reference sequence). The CDR3 DNA reads as TGTGCCACCAGCACTGGACAGGGGTTAAACGAGCAGTACTTC. Residues: CATSTGQGLNEQYF.

Here the CDR3 reads CASSGASGPAFNEQFF. Here the CDR3 DNA reads TGTGCCAGCAGCGGAGCTAGCGGGCCGGCTTTTAATGAGCAGTTCTTC. This chain links TRBV7-2 with TRBJ2-1; 8 nucleotides align to TRBD2. The CDR3 spans 16 residues. The V and J ends lost 5 bases and 7 bases, in that order; junction bases with no gene match: 13. Germline V gene data show CDR1 as SGHTA and CDR2 as FQGNSA. The whole variable domain, filled in from reference TRBV7-2 and TRBJ2-1, reads GAGVSQSPSNKVTEKGKDVELRCDPISGHTALYWYRQSLGQGLEFLIYFQGNSAPDKSGLPSDRFSAERTGGSVSTLTIQRTQQEDSAVYLCASSGASGPAFNEQFFGPGTRLTVL.

V is TRBV6-5 and J is TRBJ1-2; TRBD1 matches at 9 bases. This CDR3 has 14 residues. Germline values: CDR1 MNHEY, CDR2 SVGAGI. The J segment lost 4 bases and the V segment lost 6 bases, leaving 6 bases of the junction unmatched. CDR3 bases: TGTGCCAGCAGACGTACAGGGGGCGCCTATGGCTACACCTTC. It codes for CASRRTGGAYGYTF.